The 10 T cell receptor beta chains given below trace back to one sample, sequenced in a study of blood T cell repertoires in COVID-19. Using immunoSEQ multiplex PCR, the repertoire was profiled, and TCRdb retains in-frame clones only, with some absent. The sample includes around 170,000 clones, 84% of them seen just once. The source material was peripheral blood. Receptor source: a man in his thirties or forties with active or convalescent COVID-19.

Here the CDR3 reads CASRGQGGTGELFF. CDR3 sequence (DNA): TGTGCCAGTCGAGGACAGGGGGGCACCGGGGAGCTGTTTTTT. V usage is TRBV19 and J usage is TRBJ2-2, with TRBD1 matching over 10 bases. The length of the CDR3 is 14 residues. Per the germline V gene, CDR1 is LNHDA and CDR2 is SQIVND (reference sequence). V lost 8 bases, J lost 4 bases, and 4 bases stayed unmatched.

This clone has more than one count but fewer than ten. The chain recombines TRBV3-1 (or the pseudogene TRBV3-2) with TRBJ1-4; tentatively, D is TRBD1 (6 bases). The CDR3 runs to 13 residues. CDR1 LGHDT and CDR2 YNNKEL come from the germline V gene (reference sequence). V was clipped by 4 bases and J by 8 bases, with 11 bases between them. The CDR3 sequence: CASSLQGEEKLFF. CDR3 sequence (DNA): TGTGCCAGCAGCCTACAGGGTGAAGAAAAACTGTTTTTT.

The chain is built from TRBV6-9 and TRBJ2-1; the D gene is possibly TRBD2 (7 bases). Looked up from germline, CDR1 is MNHGY and CDR2 is SVAAGI. This CDR3 is 13 amino acids long. V was trimmed by 2 bases and J by 8 bases, leaving 10 bases between them. DNA for the CDR3: TGTGCCAGCAGTTATGAGGGGGGGCATGAGCAGTTCTTC. Its protein product is CASSYEGGHEQFF.

In the case of this clone: Because the CDR3 is missing its conserved closing phenylalanine or tryptophan, this is likely a read error. The DNA is omitted, as the CDR3 cannot be located on it reliably, and the CDR3 follows TCRdb's listing. The J gene is TRBJ1-6, the V gene TRBV10-1; the tabulated D call, TRBD1, remains unverified against the DNA. Germline V gene lookup returns CDR1 WNHNN and CDR2 SYGVQD (reference sequence). Including both end residues, the CDR3 is 12 amino acids long. This CDR3 reads CASTHVQGPLGS.

This chain uses TRBV5-1 with TRBJ2-1; 8 bases are shared with TRBD1. The CDR3 has 15 amino acids. The germline gives CDR1 SGHRS, CDR2 YFSETQ. V trimming: 0 bases; J trimming: 3 bases; junction bases outside the gene matches: 2. This chain's CDR3 is CASSLGTGGYNEQFF. Written as DNA, the CDR3 is TGCGCCAGCAGCTTGGGAACAGGGGGCTACAATGAGCAGTTCTTC.

V is TRBV14 and J is TRBJ1-4; 9 bases match TRBD1. The junction had 7 bases not matched to a gene; V was cut back by 5 bases and J by 6 bases. Germline loops: CDR1 SGHDN, CDR2 FVKESK. CDR3 size: 15 residues. CDR3 amino acids: CASSAKGQGDEKLFF. CDR3 nucleotides: TGTGCCAGCAGCGCTAAGGGACAGGGAGATGAAAAACTGTTTTTT.

The J gene is TRBJ2-3, the V gene TRBV5-1, with D tentatively TRBD1 (6 bases). V was cut by 4 bases and J by 2 bases, with 11 bases left in between. CDR1 SGHRS and CDR2 YFSETQ come from the germline V gene. The CDR3 sequence is 14 residues long. The CDR3 region is CASSLGQLTDTQYF. The CDR3 nucleotides read TGCGCCAGCAGCCTCGGACAGCTCACAGATACGCAGTATTTT.

The chain has TRBV10-3 and TRBJ1-6; weak D call: TRBD1 (5 bases). The CDR3 extends over 17 amino acids. Trimming took 3 bases from V and 13 from J, leaving 25 bases between them. Looked up from germline, CDR1 is ENHRY and CDR2 is SYGVKD. CDR3 sequence (DNA): TGTGCCATCAGTGACCAGGAAGCTAGGCGGGGGACCCTCCCCCTCCACTTT. It translates to CAISDQEARRGTLPLHF.

The chain employs TRBV7-9 and TRBJ2-7, with 9 positions matching TRBD1. J was trimmed by 5 bases and V by 3 bases; bases with no gene match: 5. The CDR3 consists of 14 residues. In germline, CDR1 is SEHNR, CDR2 FQNEAQ (reference sequence). CDR3 in DNA: TGTGCCAGCAGCTTCGGGACAGGGTACGACGAGCAGTACTTC. Translated: CASSFGTGYDEQYF. Complete variable domain (other parts from reference TRBV7-9 and TRBJ2-7): DTGVSQNPRHKITKRGQNVTFRCDPISEHNRLYWYRQTLGQGPEFLTYFQNEAQLEKSRLLSDRFSAERPKGSFSTLEIQRTEQGDSAMYLCASSFGTGYDEQYFGPGTRLTVT.

This clone appeared once. The rearrangement joins TRBV5-6 to TRBJ1-1; 8 nucleotides align to TRBD1. Germline V gene lookup returns CDR1 SGHDT and CDR2 YYEEEE. This CDR3 is built from 13 residues. V lost 3 bases to trimming and J lost 7 bases; unmatched junction nucleotides: 5. Here the CDR3 reads CASSYRGSNEAFF. For the CDR3, the DNA is TGTGCCAGCAGCTACAGGGGGAGCAATGAAGCTTTCTTT.